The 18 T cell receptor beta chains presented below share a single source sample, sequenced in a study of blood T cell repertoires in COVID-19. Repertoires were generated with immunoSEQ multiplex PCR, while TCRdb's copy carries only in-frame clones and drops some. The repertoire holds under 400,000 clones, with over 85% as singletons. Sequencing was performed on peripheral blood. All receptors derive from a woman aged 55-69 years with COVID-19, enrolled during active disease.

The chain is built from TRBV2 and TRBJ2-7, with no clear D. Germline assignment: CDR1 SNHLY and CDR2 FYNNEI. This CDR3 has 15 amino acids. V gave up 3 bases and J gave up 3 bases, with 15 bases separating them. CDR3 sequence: CASSENLGPYYEQYF. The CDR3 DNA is TGTGCCAGCAGTGAGAATCTAGGCCCCTACTACGAGCAGTACTTC.

CDR3 region: CASSSRRVNNSPLHF. The CDR3 bases are TGTGCCAGTAGTAGTCGGAGGGTAAATAATTCACCCCTCCACTTT. The chain uses TRBV19 and TRBJ1-6; D unclear. With 4 bases removed from V and 5 bases from J, the gap between germline ends came to 12 bases. There are 15 residues in the CDR3. Germline V gene data show CDR1 as LNHDA and CDR2 as SQIVND (reference sequence).

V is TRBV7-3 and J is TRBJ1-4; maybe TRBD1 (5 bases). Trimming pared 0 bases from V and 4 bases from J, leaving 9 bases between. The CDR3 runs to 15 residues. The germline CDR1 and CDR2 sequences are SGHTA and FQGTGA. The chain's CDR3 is CASSLTGTGNEKLFF. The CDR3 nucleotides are TGTGCCAGCAGCTTAACCGGGACTGGTAATGAAAAACTGTTTTTT.

The CDR3 protein is CASSQGGFSNQPQHF. The CDR3 DNA reads as TGTGCCAGCTCACAAGGGGGCTTCAGCAATCAGCCCCAGCATTTT. The chain combines TRBV18 with TRBJ1-5, with 7 positions matching TRBD1. The ends lost 4 bases at V and 1 base at J; junction bases unmatched: 4. The CDR3 is 15 residues long. Per the germline V gene, CDR1 is KGHSH and CDR2 is LQKENI.

The CDR3 loop is CASRQVEGTEAFF. Written as DNA, the CDR3 is TGCGCCAGCAGGCAGGTCGAGGGCACTGAAGCTTTCTTT. The chain employs TRBV10-2 and TRBJ1-1; D remains unclear. V was pared by 6 bases and J by 4 bases, with 12 bases between. Looked up from germline, CDR1 is WSHSY and CDR2 is SAAADI. This CDR3 is 13 amino acids long.

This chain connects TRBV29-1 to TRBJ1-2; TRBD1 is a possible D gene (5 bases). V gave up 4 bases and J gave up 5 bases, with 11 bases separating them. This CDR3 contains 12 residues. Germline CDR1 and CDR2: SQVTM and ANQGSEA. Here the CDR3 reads CSVGPGTYGYTF. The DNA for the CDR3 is TGCAGCGTTGGACCGGGGACTTATGGCTACACCTTC.

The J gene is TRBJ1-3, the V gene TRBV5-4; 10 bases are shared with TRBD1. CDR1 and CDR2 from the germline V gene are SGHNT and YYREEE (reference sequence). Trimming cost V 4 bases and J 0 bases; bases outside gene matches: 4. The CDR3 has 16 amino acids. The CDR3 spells CASSKRQGASGNTIYF. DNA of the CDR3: TGTGCCAGCAGCAAGAGACAGGGGGCCTCTGGAAACACCATATATTTT.

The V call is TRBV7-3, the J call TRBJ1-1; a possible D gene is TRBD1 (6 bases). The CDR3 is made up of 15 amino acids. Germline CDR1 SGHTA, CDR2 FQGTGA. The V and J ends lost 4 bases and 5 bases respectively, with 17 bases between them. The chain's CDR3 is CASSSQGQLGTEAFF. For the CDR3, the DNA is TGTGCCAGCAGCTCACAAGGACAGTTGGGAACTGAAGCTTTCTTT.

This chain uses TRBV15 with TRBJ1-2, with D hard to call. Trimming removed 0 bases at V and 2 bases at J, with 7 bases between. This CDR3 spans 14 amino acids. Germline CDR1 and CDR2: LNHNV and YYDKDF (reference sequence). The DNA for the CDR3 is TGTGCCACCAGCAGAGATGAGAGAAACTATGGCTACACCTTC. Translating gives CATSRDERNYGYTF.

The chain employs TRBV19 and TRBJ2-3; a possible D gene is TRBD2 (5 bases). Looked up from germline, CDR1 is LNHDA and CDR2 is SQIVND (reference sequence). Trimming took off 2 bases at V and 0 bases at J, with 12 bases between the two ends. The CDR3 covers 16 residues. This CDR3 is CASSIRSGTSTDTQYF. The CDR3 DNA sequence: TGTGCCAGTAGTATACGCAGCGGAACTAGCACAGATACGCAGTATTTT.

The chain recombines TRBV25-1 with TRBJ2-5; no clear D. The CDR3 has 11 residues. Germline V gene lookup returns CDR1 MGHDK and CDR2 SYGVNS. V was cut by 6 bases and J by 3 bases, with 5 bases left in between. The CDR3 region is CASSLKETQYF. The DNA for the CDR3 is TGTGCCAGCAGCTTAAAAGAGACCCAGTACTTC.

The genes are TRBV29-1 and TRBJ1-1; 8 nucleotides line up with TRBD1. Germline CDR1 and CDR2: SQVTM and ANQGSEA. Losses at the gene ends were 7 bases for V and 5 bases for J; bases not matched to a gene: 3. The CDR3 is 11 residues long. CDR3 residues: CSGGQGTEAFF. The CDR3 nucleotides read TGCAGCGGTGGACAGGGAACTGAAGCTTTCTTT.

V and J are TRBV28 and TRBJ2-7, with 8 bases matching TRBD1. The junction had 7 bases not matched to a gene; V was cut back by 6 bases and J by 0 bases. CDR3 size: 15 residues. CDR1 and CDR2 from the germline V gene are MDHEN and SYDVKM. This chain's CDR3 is CASSSGTGYSYEQYF. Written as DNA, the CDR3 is TGTGCCAGCAGCTCCGGGACAGGCTACTCCTACGAGCAGTACTTC. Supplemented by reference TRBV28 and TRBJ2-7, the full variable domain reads DVKVTQSSRYLVKRTGEKVFLECVQDMDHENMFWYRQDPGLGLRLIYFSYDVKMKEKGDIPEGYSVSREKKERFSLILESASTNQTSMYLCASSSGTGYSYEQYFGPGTRLTVT.

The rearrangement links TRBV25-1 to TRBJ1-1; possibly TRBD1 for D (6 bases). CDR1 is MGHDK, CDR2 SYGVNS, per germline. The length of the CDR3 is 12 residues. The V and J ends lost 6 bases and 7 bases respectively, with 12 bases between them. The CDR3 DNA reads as TGTGCCAGCAGCGTGACAGGAGTTGAAGCTTTCTTT. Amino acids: CASSVTGVEAFF.

The CDR3 bases are TGTGCCAGCAGCCCAGTGGGGGGAATGGGGGGCTACACCTTC. The encoded protein is CASSPVGGMGGYTF. The rearrangement uses TRBV4-2 and TRBJ1-2; tentative D call: TRBD1 (5 bases). This CDR3 is built from 14 residues. The germline CDR1 and CDR2 sequences are LGHNA and YNFKEQ. V was trimmed by 4 bases and J by 8 bases, leaving 17 bases between them.

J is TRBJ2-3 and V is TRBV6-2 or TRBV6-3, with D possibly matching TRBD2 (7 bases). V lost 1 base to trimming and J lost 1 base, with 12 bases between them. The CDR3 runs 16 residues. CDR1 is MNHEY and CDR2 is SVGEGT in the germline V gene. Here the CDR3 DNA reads TGTGCCAGCAGTTACTTTACGGGGGGCGGCACAGATACGCAGTATTTT. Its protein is CASSYFTGGGTDTQYF.

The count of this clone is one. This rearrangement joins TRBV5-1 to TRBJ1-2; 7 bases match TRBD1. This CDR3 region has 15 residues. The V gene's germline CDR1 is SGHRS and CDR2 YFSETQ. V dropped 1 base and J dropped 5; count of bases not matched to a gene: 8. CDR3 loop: CASSLWATGSYGYTF. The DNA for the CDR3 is TGCGCCAGCAGCTTGTGGGCGACAGGGAGTTATGGCTACACCTTC.

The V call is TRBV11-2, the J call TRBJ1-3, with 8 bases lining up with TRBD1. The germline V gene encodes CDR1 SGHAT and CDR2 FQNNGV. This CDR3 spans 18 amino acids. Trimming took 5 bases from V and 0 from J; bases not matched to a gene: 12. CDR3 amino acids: CASSLTGTGLSSGNTIYF. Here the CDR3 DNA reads TGTGCCAGCAGCCTTACCGGGACAGGCCTTAGCTCTGGAAACACCATATATTTT.